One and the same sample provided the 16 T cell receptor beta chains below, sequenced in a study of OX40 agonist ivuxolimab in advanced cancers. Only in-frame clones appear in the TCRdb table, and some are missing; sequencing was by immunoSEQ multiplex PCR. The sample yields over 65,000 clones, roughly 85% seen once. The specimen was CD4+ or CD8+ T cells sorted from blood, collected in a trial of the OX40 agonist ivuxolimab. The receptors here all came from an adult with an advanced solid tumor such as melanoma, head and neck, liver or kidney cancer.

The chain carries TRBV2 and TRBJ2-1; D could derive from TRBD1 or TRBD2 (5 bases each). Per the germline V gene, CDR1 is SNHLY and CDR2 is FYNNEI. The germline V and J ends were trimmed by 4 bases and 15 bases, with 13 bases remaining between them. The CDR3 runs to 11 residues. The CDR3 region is CASSAKMRGFF. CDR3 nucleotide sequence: TGTGCCAGCAGTGCGAAGATGAGGGGGTTCTTC. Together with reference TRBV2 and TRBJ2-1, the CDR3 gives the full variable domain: EPEVTQTPSHQVTQMGQEVILRCVPISNHLYFYWYRQILGQKVEFLVSFYNNEISEKSEIFDDQFSVERPDGSNFTLKIRSTKLEDSAMYFCASSAKMRGFFGPGTRLTVL.

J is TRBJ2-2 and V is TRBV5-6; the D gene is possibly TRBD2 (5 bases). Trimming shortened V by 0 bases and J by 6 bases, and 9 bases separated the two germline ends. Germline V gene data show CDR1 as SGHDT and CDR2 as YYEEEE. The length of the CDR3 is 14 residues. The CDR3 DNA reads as TGTGCCAGCAGCTTGGCCCTAGCCTCCGGGGAGCTGTTTTTT. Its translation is CASSLALASGELFF. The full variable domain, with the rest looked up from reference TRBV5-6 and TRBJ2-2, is DAGVTQSPTHLIKTRGQQVTLRCSPKSGHDTVSWYQQALGQGPQFIFQYYEEEERQRGNFPDRFSGHQFPNYSSELNVNALLLGDSALYLCASSLALASGELFFGEGSRLTVL.

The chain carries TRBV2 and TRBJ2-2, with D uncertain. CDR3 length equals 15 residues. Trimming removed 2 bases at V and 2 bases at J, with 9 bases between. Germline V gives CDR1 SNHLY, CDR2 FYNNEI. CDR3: CASSELGVNTGELFF. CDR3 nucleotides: TGTGCCAGCAGTGAATTAGGCGTTAACACCGGGGAGCTGTTTTTT.

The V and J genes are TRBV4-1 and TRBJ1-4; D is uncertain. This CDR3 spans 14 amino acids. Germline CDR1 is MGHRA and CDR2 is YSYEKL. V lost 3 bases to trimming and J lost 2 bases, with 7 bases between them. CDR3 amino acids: CASSQRVTNEKLFF. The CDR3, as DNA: TGCGCCAGCAGCCAGAGAGTCACTAATGAAAAACTGTTTTTT.

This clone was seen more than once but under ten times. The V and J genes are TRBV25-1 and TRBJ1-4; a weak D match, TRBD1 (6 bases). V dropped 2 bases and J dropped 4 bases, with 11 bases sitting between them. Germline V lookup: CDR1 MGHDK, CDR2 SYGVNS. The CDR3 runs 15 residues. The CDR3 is CASSENRAFNEKLFF. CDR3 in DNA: TGTGCCAGCAGTGAAAACAGGGCCTTTAATGAAAAACTGTTTTTT.

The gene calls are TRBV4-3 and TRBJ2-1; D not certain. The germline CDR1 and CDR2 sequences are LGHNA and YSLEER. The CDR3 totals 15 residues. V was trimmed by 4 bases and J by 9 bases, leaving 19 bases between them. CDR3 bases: TGCGCCAGCAGCCTCGAAGTAACGCTTCCCGGTGAGCAGTTCTTC. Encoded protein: CASSLEVTLPGEQFF.

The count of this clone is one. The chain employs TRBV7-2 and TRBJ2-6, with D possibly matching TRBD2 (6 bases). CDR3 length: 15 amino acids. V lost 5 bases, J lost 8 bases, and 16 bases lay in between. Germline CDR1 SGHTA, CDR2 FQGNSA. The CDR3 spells CASSLLHAGTNVLTF. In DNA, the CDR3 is TGTGCCAGCAGCCTCTTGCACGCGGGGACCAACGTCCTGACTTTC. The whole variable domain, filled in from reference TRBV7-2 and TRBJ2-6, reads GAGVSQSPSNKVTEKGKDVELRCDPISGHTALYWYRQSLGQGLEFLIYFQGNSAPDKSGLPSDRFSAERTGGSVSTLTIQRTQQEDSAVYLCASSLLHAGTNVLTFGAGSRLTVL.

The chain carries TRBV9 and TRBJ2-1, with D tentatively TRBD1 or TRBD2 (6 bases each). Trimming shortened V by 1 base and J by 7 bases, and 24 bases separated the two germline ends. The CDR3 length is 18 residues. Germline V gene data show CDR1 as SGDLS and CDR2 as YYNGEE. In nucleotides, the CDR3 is TGTGCCAGCAGCGTATCCCTAGGTAATAGGGGGGATGGAAATGAGCAGTTCTTC. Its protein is CASSVSLGNRGDGNEQFF.

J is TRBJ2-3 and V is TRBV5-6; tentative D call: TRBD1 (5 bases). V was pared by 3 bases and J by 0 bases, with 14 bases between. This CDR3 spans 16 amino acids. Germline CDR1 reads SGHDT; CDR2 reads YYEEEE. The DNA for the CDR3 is TGTGCCAGCAGCTCCGAGCAGGGATTCAGCACAGATACGCAGTATTTT. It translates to CASSSEQGFSTDTQYF.

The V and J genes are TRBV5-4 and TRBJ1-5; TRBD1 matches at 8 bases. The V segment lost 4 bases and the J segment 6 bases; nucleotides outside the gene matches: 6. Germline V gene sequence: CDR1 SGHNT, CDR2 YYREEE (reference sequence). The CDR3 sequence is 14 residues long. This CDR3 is CASSQDRGSQPQHF. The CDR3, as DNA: TGTGCCAGCAGCCAAGACAGGGGAAGTCAGCCCCAGCATTTT.

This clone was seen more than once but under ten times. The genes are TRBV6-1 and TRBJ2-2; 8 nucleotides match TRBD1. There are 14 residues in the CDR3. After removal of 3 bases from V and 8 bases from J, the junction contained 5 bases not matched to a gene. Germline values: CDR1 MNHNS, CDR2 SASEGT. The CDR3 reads CASSERQGSGELFF. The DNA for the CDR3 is TGTGCCAGCAGTGAGAGACAGGGGTCGGGGGAGCTGTTTTTT.

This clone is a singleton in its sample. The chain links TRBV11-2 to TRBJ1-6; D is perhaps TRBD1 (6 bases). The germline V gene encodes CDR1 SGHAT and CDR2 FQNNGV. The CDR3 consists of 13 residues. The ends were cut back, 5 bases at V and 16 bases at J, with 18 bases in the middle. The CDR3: CASSPGQSGVLHF. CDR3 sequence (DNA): TGTGCCAGCAGCCCAGGACAGTCCGGCGTACTCCACTTT.

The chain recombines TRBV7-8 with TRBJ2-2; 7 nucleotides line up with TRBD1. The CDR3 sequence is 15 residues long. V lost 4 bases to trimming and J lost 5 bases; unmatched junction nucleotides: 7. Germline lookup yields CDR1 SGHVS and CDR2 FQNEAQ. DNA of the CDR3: TGTGCCAGCAGCTCCCCCGGGACAGATACCGGGGAGCTGTTTTTT. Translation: CASSSPGTDTGELFF.

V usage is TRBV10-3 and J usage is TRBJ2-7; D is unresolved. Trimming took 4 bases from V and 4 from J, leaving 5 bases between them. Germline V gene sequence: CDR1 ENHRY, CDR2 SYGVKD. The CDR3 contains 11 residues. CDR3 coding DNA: TGTGCCATCAGTGGCTATTACGAGCAGTACTTC. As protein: CAISGYYEQYF.

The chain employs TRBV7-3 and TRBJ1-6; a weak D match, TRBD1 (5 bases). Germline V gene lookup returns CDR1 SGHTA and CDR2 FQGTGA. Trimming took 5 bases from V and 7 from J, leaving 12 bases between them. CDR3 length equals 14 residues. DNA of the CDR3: TGTGCCAGCAGCCTTCAGGGTACGAATTCACCCCTCCACTTT. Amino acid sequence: CASSLQGTNSPLHF.

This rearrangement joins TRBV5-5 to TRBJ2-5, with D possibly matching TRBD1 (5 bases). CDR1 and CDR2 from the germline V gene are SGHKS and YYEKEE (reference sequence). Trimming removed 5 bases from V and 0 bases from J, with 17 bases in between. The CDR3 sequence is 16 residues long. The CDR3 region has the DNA TGTGCCAGCAGGCCGAGTCCGGTCAGGGACCAAGAGACCCAGTACTTC. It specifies CASRPSPVRDQETQYF.